This TCR beta chain was profiled in a study of OX40 agonist ivuxolimab in advanced cancers. TCRdb keeps only in-frame clones here, not all; method: immunoSEQ multiplex PCR. The sample carries hundreds of clones, 90% to 95% recorded once. The germline V gene encodes CDR1 MNHGY and CDR2 SAAAGT. The V and J ends lost 7 bases and 4 bases, in that order; junction bases with no gene match: 7. The CDR3 extends over 14 amino acids. The sequence derives from an adult with an advanced solid tumor such as melanoma, head and neck, liver or kidney cancer. The rearrangement uses TRBV6-8 and TRBJ2-1; 7 bases are a match to TRBD1. This material was acquired in a trial of the OX40 agonist ivuxolimab. CDR3: CASTQPGQYNEQFF. The CDR3 DNA reads TGTGCCAGCACCCAGCCGGGACAGTACAATGAGCAGTTCTTC.